This T cell receptor (beta chain) came from a study of identical twins. V shed 2 bases and J 10 bases; nucleotides not matched to a gene: 4. From germline, CDR1 is MNHEY and CDR2 SVGAGI. This CDR3 is 14 amino acids long. Study conclusions and caveats: In cord blood, abundant beta clonotypes had fewer insertions; memory showed no trend.

Only a few counts were recorded for this clonotype. Its antigen remains unidentified. TCRdb itself ran the 5' RACE reads through MiXCR, one entry per CDR3 protein. The data hold some 690,000 distinct CDR3 sequences, with less than 25% observed a single time. These data were also filed under a second study, of T cells expressing NK-cell markers.

Material: PBMCs. This sequence joins TRBV6-5 and TRBJ2-1; TRBD2 aligns across 11 bases. This clonotype was obtained from a woman between 18 and 29 years old in good health. DNA of the CDR3: TGTGCCAGCAGTTACGTGCTAGCGGGAGGAGAGCAGTTCTTC. As protein: CASSYVLAGGEQFF.